These 23 T cell receptor beta chains were sequenced from one sample in a study of lymphopenia after photon versus proton radiotherapy. The data were produced by immunoSEQ multiplex PCR, yet TCRdb's version contains in-frame clones alone and is incomplete. The data hold roughly 41,000 clones, with roughly 84% observed a single time. The sequences come from peripheral blood, collected from a patient treated with photon-based radiotherapy. These receptors were collected from a man aged 50 or older with gastric cancer.

CDR3 sequence reads: CASSFRRGGYEQYF. DNA of the CDR3: TGTGCCAGCAGCTTTAGGCGGGGAGGCTACGAGCAGTACTTC. The V call is TRBV7-3, the J call TRBJ2-7, with a tentative D call TRBD2 (6 bases). Germline values: CDR1 SGHTA, CDR2 FQGTGA. V was clipped by 3 bases and J by 3 bases, with 12 bases between them. The CDR3 covers 14 residues.

The V and J genes are TRBV18 and TRBJ2-5; TRBD2 agrees at 9 bases. The CDR3 extends over 14 amino acids. With 4 bases clipped from V and 1 base from J, the junction kept 1 base outside the gene matches. From germline, CDR1 is KGHSH and CDR2 LQKENI. The CDR3 region has the DNA TGTGCCAGCTCACTAGCGGGGGTCCAAGAGACCCAGTACTTC. Protein: CASSLAGVQETQYF.

V gene TRBV6-1 combines with J gene TRBJ2-7; 8 bases are shared with TRBD1. V shed 8 bases, J shed 4 bases, and the junction held 4 bases outside the gene matches. From germline, CDR1 is MNHNS and CDR2 SASEGT. This CDR3 region has 12 residues. The CDR3 nucleotides are TGTGCCAGCGGACGACAGGGGTACGAGCAGTACTTC. Its protein product is CASGRQGYEQYF.

This chain's CDR3 is CAWSVRTDYGYTF. The DNA of the CDR3 is TGTGCCTGGAGTGTTAGGACAGATTATGGCTACACCTTC. V is TRBV30 and J is TRBJ1-2, with D possibly matching TRBD1 (6 bases). The germline CDR1 and CDR2 sequences are GTSNPN and SVGIG (reference sequence). Trimming removed 0 bases from V and 5 bases from J, with 10 bases in between. The CDR3 runs 13 residues. Together with reference TRBV30 and TRBJ1-2, the CDR3 gives the full variable domain: SQTIHQWPATLVQPVGSPLSLECTVEGTSNPNLYWYRQAAGRGLQLLFYSVGIGQISSEVPQNLSASRPQDRQFILSSKKLLLSDSGFYLCAWSVRTDYGYTFGSGTRLTVV.

The chain links TRBV5-8 to TRBJ2-7; tentative D call: TRBD1 (5 bases). Germline lookup yields CDR1 SGHTS and CDR2 YDEGEE. V gave up 0 bases and J gave up 0 bases, with 10 bases separating them. This CDR3 comprises 15 residues. CDR3 protein: CASSLVGVPSYEQYF. The CDR3 DNA reads TGTGCCAGCAGCTTGGTAGGGGTCCCCTCCTACGAGCAGTACTTC.

In this sample, this clone turned up once. J is TRBJ2-7 and V is TRBV4-3, with D perhaps TRBD1 or TRBD2 (5 bases each). Trimming stripped 0 bases from V and 6 bases from J, with 9 bases between. The length of the CDR3 is 13 residues. The germline V gene encodes CDR1 LGHNA and CDR2 YSLEER. The CDR3 loop is CASSQDKGTEQYF. CDR3 sequence (DNA): TGCGCCAGCAGCCAAGATAAAGGGACCGAGCAGTACTTC.

The chain recombines TRBV4-1 with TRBJ2-1; TRBD2 matches 13 bases. The V segment lost 0 bases and the J segment 6 bases; nucleotides outside the gene matches: 2. The germline V gene encodes CDR1 MGHRA and CDR2 YSYEKL. The CDR3 has 16 amino acids. CDR3 in amino acids: CASSQERLAGGNEQFF. The CDR3, as DNA: TGCGCCAGCAGCCAAGAACGACTAGCGGGAGGCAATGAGCAGTTCTTC.

V usage is TRBV19 and J usage is TRBJ1-5; unclear D gene. Trimming removed 2 bases at V and 7 bases at J, with 12 bases between. Germline CDR1 is LNHDA and CDR2 is SQIVND (reference sequence). The CDR3 length is 14 residues. The DNA for the CDR3 is TGTGCCAGTAGTATATCCCAGCGCGGCCAGCCCCAGCATTTT. Amino acids: CASSISQRGQPQHF.

The chain combines TRBV4-1 with TRBJ1-1, with 7 bases matching TRBD1. The trim removed 1 base at V and 12 bases at J, leaving 11 bases unmatched. The germline CDR1 and CDR2 sequences are MGHRA and YSYEKL. This CDR3 spans 14 amino acids. CDR3 bases: TGCGCCAGCAGCCAAGCACAGGGGCTTGGTATAACTTTCTTT. This codes for CASSQAQGLGITFF.

V and J are TRBV5-6 and TRBJ2-1, with TRBD2 identical over 8 bases. After removal of 3 bases from V and 15 bases from J, the junction contained 8 bases not matched to a gene. The germline V gene encodes CDR1 SGHDT and CDR2 YYEEEE. The CDR3 runs 12 residues. CDR3 region: CASSYRLARGFF. In nucleotides, the CDR3 is TGTGCCAGCAGCTACAGACTAGCGAGGGGGTTCTTC.

The CDR3 coding sequence is TGTGCCAGCAGCTTAGAGGGGGGGCTAGCGTCAGAGACCCAGTACTTC. Translated: CASSLEGGLASETQYF. This sequence joins TRBV7-9 and TRBJ2-5, with a possible D match to TRBD2 (7 bases). The CDR3 has 16 amino acids. Germline V gene data show CDR1 as SEHNR and CDR2 as FQNEAQ (reference sequence). Between the trimmed V and J ends, which lost 1 base and 4 bases, there was a span of 16 bases.

This clone has only one observation. This chain connects TRBV5-4 to TRBJ2-3; 12 nucleotides match TRBD2. The CDR3 spans 19 residues. CDR1 and CDR2 (germline): SGHNT, YYREEE (reference sequence). V shed 0 bases, J shed 1 base, and the junction held 9 bases outside the gene matches. The CDR3 DNA reads TGTGCCAGCAGCTTGGAGGAGCTAGCGGGAGGGCCGGGCACAGATACGCAGTATTTT. Translated: CASSLEELAGGPGTDTQYF.

The chain has TRBV4-1 and TRBJ2-1; 13 bases agree with TRBD2. Trimming cost V 0 bases and J 9 bases; bases outside gene matches: 11. CDR1 MGHRA and CDR2 YSYEKL come from the germline V gene. The length of the CDR3 is 18 residues. CDR3 sequence (DNA): TGCGCCAGCAGCCAAGAAGGGGTCCGGACTAGCGGGAGATCTGAGCAGTTCTTC. This gives the protein CASSQEGVRTSGRSEQFF.

The chain links TRBV30 to TRBJ1-1; no reliable D call. The V end was cut by 2 bases, the J end by 4 bases, with 14 bases between. CDR3 length equals 14 residues. CDR1 and CDR2 from the germline V gene are GTSNPN and SVGIG (reference sequence). The CDR3 protein is CAWSFGPGGTEAFF. In DNA, the CDR3 is TGTGCCTGGAGTTTCGGACCGGGCGGCACTGAAGCTTTCTTT.

J is TRBJ2-1 and V is TRBV7-9, with D possibly being TRBD2 (6 bases). Germline V gives CDR1 SEHNR, CDR2 FQNEAQ (reference sequence). The CDR3 has 16 amino acids. Trimming took off 6 bases at V and 0 bases at J, with 15 bases between the two ends. The CDR3 is CASRNHRDSSYNEQFF. CDR3 nucleotides: TGTGCCAGCAGAAATCACCGGGACTCCTCCTACAATGAGCAGTTCTTC.

The chain is built from TRBV5-1 and TRBJ1-1; the match to TRBD1 covers 7 bases. J lost 1 base, V lost 3 bases, and 6 bases had no gene match. This CDR3 spans 15 amino acids. CDR1 is SGHRS and CDR2 is YFSETQ in the germline V gene. The CDR3 here is CASSSGRQGNTEAFF. Here the CDR3 DNA reads TGCGCCAGCAGCTCCGGGAGACAGGGGAACACTGAAGCTTTCTTT.

This clone was found a few times. The chain couples TRBV30 to TRBJ2-7; D tentatively fits TRBD1 or TRBD2 (5 bases each). V was trimmed by 3 bases and J by 6 bases, leaving 15 bases between them. The CDR3 is 13 amino acids. CDR1 GTSNPN and CDR2 SVGIG come from the germline V gene (reference sequence). The CDR3 here is CAWSGTRAREQYF. In DNA form, the CDR3 reads TGTGCCTGGAGCGGGACGAGGGCTCGCGAGCAGTACTTC.

This chain links TRBV7-2 with TRBJ2-1; 7 bases line up with TRBD1. Germline CDR1 is SGHTA and CDR2 is FQGNSA. V lost 4 bases, J lost 4 bases, and 4 bases stayed unmatched. CDR3 length equals 14 residues. The CDR3 DNA reads as TGTGCCAGCAGCTCTTTCAGGGGGTACAATGAGCAGTTCTTC. Protein sequence: CASSSFRGYNEQFF.

A few counts support this clone. The chain combines TRBV5-1 with TRBJ2-7; 8 nucleotides agree with TRBD2. The CDR3 spans 18 residues. CDR1 is SGHRS and CDR2 is YFSETQ in the germline V gene. Trimming took 0 bases from V and 0 from J; bases not matched to a gene: 11. CDR3 bases: TGCGCCAGCAGCTTGGCGCGGGTTAGCGGGACCTACTCCTACGAGCAGTACTTC. It is translated as CASSLARVSGTYSYEQYF.

The chain uses TRBV11-3 and TRBJ2-1; TRBD2 is a possible D gene (5 bases). This CDR3 is built from 15 residues. The V and J ends lost 1 base and 5 bases respectively, with 12 bases between them. The germline gives CDR1 SGHNT, CDR2 YENEEA. CDR3 protein: CASSLGGLQNNEQFF. CDR3 sequence (DNA): TGTGCCAGCAGCTTAGGCGGACTCCAAAACAATGAGCAGTTCTTC.

V and J are TRBV5-1 and TRBJ2-1; possibly TRBD1 for D (6 bases). The V and J ends lost 3 bases and 5 bases respectively, with 18 bases between them. Germline lookup yields CDR1 SGHRS and CDR2 YFSETQ. This CDR3 is 16 amino acids long. The CDR3 reads CASSWMGHSLNNEQFF. The CDR3 DNA is TGCGCCAGCAGCTGGATGGGACACTCTCTTAACAATGAGCAGTTCTTC.

This clone was observed a single time. V is TRBV15 and J is TRBJ1-1; a possible D gene is TRBD1 (5 bases). With 0 bases removed from V and 6 bases from J, the gap between germline ends came to 11 bases. This CDR3 spans 14 amino acids. Per the germline V gene, CDR1 is LNHNV and CDR2 is YYDKDF (reference sequence). The CDR3 nucleotides are TGTGCCACCAGCAGAGAACCTGGAGGGGCTGAAGCTTTCTTT. Translation: CATSREPGGAEAFF. The full variable domain, its missing parts supplied by reference TRBV15 and TRBJ1-1, is DAMVIQNPRYQVTQFGKPVTLSCSQTLNHNVMYWYQQKSSQAPKLLFHYYDKDFNNEADTPDNFQSRRPNTSFCFLDIRSPGLGDTAMYLCATSREPGGAEAFFGQGTRLTVV.

Details on this clone: In the same sample, other DNA sequences code for this CDR3. The rearrangement joins TRBV6-5 to TRBJ1-1; tentative D call: TRBD1 (5 bases). Germline lookup yields CDR1 MNHEY and CDR2 SVGAGI. The ends were cut back, 6 bases at V and 4 bases at J, with 12 bases in the middle. The CDR3 totals 13 residues. CDR3 sequence: CASSHPQGTEAFF. In nucleotides, the CDR3 is TGTGCCAGCAGCCATCCCCAGGGCACTGAAGCTTTCTTT.